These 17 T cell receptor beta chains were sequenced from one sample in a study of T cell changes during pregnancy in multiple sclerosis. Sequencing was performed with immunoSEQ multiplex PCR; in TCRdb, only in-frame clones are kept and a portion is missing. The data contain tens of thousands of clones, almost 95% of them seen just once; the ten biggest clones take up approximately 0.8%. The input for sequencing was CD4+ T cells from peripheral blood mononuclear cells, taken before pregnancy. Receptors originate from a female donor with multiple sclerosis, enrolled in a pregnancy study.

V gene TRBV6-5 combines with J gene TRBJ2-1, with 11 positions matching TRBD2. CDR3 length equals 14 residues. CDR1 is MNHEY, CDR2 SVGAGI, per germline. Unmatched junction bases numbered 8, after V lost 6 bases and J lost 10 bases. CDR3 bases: TGTGCCAGCAGCTCGACTAGCGGGGAATCGGAGCAGTTCTTC. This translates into CASSSTSGESEQFF.

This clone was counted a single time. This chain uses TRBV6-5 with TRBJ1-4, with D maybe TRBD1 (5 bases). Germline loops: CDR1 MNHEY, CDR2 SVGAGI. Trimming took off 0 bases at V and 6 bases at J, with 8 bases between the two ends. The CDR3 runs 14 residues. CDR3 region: CASSYSGPYEKLFF. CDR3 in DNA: TGTGCCAGCAGTTACTCGGGGCCCTATGAAAAACTGTTTTTT.

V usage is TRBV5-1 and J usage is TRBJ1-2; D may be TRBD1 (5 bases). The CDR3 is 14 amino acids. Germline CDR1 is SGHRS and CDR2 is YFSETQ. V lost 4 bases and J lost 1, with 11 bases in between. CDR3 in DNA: TGCGCCAGCAGCCGTCGACAGTTTAACTATGGCTACACCTTC. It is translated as CASSRRQFNYGYTF.

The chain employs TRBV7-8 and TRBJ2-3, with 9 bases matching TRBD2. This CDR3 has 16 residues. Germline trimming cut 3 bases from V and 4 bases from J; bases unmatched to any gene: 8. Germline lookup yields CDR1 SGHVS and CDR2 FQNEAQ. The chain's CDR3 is CASSFGSSGASDTQYF. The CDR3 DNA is TGTGCCAGCAGCTTTGGTTCTAGCGGGGCCTCAGATACGCAGTATTTT.

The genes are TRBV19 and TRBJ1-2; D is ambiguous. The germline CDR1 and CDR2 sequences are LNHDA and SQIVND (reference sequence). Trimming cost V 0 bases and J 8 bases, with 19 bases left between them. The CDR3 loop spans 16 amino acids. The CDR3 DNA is TGTGCCAGTAGTATAGAGGGGAACCCTGTGGGAGGCGGCTACACCTTC. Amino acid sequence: CASSIEGNPVGGGYTF.

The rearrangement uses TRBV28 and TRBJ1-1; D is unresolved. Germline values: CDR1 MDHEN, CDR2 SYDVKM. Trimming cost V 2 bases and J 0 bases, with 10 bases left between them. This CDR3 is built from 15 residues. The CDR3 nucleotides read TGTGCCAGCAGTTTACCTACTACGATGAACACTGAAGCTTTCTTT. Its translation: CASSLPTTMNTEAFF.

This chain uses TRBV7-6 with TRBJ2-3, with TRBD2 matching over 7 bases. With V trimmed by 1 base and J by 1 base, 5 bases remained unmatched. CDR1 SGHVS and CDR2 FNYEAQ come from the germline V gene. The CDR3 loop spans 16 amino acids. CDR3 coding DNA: TGTGCCAGCAGCTTAGGCGGGGGAGTTGGCACAGATACGCAGTATTTT. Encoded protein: CASSLGGGVGTDTQYF.

The CDR3 spells CASSTEPGRTQYF. CDR3 in DNA: TGTGCCAGTAGCACCGAGCCAGGGCGGACGCAGTATTTT. J is TRBJ2-3 and V is TRBV19; the D gene is possibly TRBD1 (5 bases). The V and J ends lost 6 bases and 9 bases respectively, with 16 bases between them. This CDR3 spans 13 amino acids. Per the germline V gene, CDR1 is LNHDA and CDR2 is SQIVND (reference sequence).

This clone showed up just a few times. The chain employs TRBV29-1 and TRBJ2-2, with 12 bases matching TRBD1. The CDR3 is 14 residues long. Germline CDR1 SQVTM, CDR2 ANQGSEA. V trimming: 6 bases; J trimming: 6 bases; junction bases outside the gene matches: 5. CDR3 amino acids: CSVGTGGASGELFF. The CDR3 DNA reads TGCAGCGTAGGGACAGGGGGCGCGTCCGGGGAGCTGTTTTTT.

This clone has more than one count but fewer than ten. This CDR3 reads CSVEGVPGGSPEQYF. Here the CDR3 DNA reads TGCAGCGTTGAAGGGGTACCAGGGGGATCGCCCGAGCAGTACTTC. The rearrangement uses TRBV29-1 and TRBJ2-7; 7 bases are shared with TRBD1. The germline V gene encodes CDR1 SQVTM and CDR2 ANQGSEA. This CDR3 is 15 amino acids long. The V and J ends lost 1 base and 6 bases, in that order; junction bases with no gene match: 12.

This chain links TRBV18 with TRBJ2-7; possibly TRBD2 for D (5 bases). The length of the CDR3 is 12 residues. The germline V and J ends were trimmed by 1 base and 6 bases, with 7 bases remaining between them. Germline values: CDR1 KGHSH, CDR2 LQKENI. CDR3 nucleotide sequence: TGTGCCAGCTCACCACTGGGGAGCGAGCAGTACTTC. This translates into CASSPLGSEQYF.

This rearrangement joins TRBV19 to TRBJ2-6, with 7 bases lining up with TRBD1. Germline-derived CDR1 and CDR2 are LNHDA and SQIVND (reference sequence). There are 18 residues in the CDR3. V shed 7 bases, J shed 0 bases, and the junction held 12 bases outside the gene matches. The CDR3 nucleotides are TGTGCCAGTACGGGGCCCGGACAGGTCGACTCTGGGGCCAACGTCCTGACTTTC. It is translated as CASTGPGQVDSGANVLTF.

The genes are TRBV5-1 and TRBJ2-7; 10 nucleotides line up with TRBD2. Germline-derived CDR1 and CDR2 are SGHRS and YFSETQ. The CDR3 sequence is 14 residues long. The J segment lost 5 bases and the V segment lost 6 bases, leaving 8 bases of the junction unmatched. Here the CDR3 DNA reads TGCGCCAGCAACCCCGGGACTAGCGTCGACGAGCAGTACTTC. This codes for CASNPGTSVDEQYF.

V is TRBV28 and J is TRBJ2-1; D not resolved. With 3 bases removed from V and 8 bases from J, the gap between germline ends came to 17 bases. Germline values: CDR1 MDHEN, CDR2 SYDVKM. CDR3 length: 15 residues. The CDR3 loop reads CASSFPRPPRYEQFF. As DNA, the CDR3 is TGTGCCAGCAGTTTCCCCCGTCCCCCCCGTTATGAGCAGTTCTTC.

CDR3 sequence: CASSLVGAGGETQYF. The CDR3 coding sequence is TGTGCCAGCAGCTTAGTAGGTGCGGGAGGGGAGACCCAGTACTTC. The V call is TRBV11-2, the J call TRBJ2-5; the match to TRBD2 covers 9 bases. Trimming removed 1 base from V and 5 bases from J; junction bases left unmatched: 5. Germline assignment: CDR1 SGHAT and CDR2 FQNNGV. This CDR3 is 15 amino acids long.

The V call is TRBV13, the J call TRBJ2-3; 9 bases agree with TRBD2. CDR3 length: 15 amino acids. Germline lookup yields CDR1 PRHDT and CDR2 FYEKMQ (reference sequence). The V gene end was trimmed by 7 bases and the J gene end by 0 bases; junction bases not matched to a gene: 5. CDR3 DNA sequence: TGTGCCAGCAAGCCTCTAGCGGGGAGCACAGATACGCAGTATTTT. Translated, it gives CASKPLAGSTDTQYF.

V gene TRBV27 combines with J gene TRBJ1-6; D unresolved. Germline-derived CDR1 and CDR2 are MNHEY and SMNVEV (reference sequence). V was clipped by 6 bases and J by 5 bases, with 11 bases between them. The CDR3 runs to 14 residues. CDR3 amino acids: CASSYSSNNSPLHF. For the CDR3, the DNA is TGTGCCAGCAGCTACTCTAGCAATAATTCACCCCTCCACTTT.